This TCR beta chain emerged from a study of CD8+CD57+ T cells in acquired aplastic anemia. Turning to the study itself: The sorted CD4+ and CD8+ cells yielded an average approximately 3.2 ug of DNA. Study-wide results and limits: Roughly 31 CD8+ CDR3 sequences were shared between patients and controls.

According to the study, genomic DNA was the template for TCR beta VDJ and CDR3 profiling. TCRdb re-analysed the reads in MiXCR, keeping a single row per CDR3 protein. The sample includes hundreds of thousands of distinct CDR3 sequences, about two thirds of them seen just once. This clonotype has more than one count but fewer than ten. Its specificity is not known. Looked up from germline, CDR1 is DFQATT and CDR2 is SNEGSKA (reference sequence). J gave up 0 bases and V 5 bases, and 6 bases lay outside the gene matches. The CDR3 extends over 14 amino acids. The genes are TRBV20-1 and TRBJ1-1; 7 nucleotides align to TRBD1. The specimen sequenced was sorted CD4+, CD8+, or CD8+CD57+ T cells (not recorded which) from PBMCs. This TCR derives from a human donor in good health, serving as a control. The CDR3 region is CSAGRDSVNTEAFF. The CDR3 DNA sequence: TGCAGTGCTGGGCGGGACAGTGTGAACACTGAAGCTTTCTTT.